The clone carrying this T cell receptor beta chain has a single count. The antigen remains undetermined. Sequencing was performed with immunoSEQ multiplex PCR; in TCRdb, only in-frame clones are kept and a portion is missing. The sample lists 55,000 to 70,000 clones, 88% occurring once. CDR1 and CDR2 (germline): LGHNA, YNFKEQ. Trimming took off 4 bases at V and 4 bases at J, with 13 bases between the two ends. The CDR3 runs 15 residues. The sample comes from a study of T cell responses to AZD1222 COVID-19 vaccine. Study as a whole: Combined were second doses at about 4 or about 12 weeks.

General observations from the study: Breadth and depth of Spike-specific TCRs rose after two AZD1222 doses. Among the donors, most were white British and more were female, and clonal diversity was possibly underestimated.

Material: peripheral blood, obtained on day 0 of AZD1222 vaccination. The chain joins TRBV4-2 to TRBJ2-2, with TRBD2 as a possible D gene (6 bases). The sequence was obtained from an adult in good health. The CDR3 reads CASSPGGGSTGELFF. The CDR3 nucleotides are TGTGCCAGCAGCCCAGGCGGAGGGAGCACCGGGGAGCTGTTTTTT.